This TCR beta chain was retrieved from a study of T cell responses to AZD1222 COVID-19 vaccine. The method was immunoSEQ multiplex PCR; TCRdb's version includes in-frame clones alone and lacks a portion of them. The data contain some 150,000 clones, roughly nine tenths of them singletons. Remarks on this clone: Its target is unknown.

General study points: Dominant at 160-218 and 743-854, vaccine-associated CD4 TCRs also spanned spike. Donors were chiefly white British, with a greater number of females, and clonal diversity was perhaps underestimated.

Pooled together were second doses at about 4 or about 12 weeks. This CDR3 has 15 residues. The V gene end was trimmed by 4 bases and the J gene end by 7 bases; junction bases not matched to a gene: 6. CDR1 is LNHDA, CDR2 SQIVND, per germline (reference sequence). Specimen: peripheral blood, collected 28 days after the second AZD1222 dose. V gene TRBV19 combines with J gene TRBJ2-1; 11 bases fit TRBD2. The clonotype comes from an adult who received the AZD1222 COVID-19 vaccine. CDR3 sequence: CASSTLAGAMNEQFF. The CDR3 region has the DNA TGTGCCAGTAGTACACTAGCGGGAGCCATGAATGAGCAGTTCTTC.